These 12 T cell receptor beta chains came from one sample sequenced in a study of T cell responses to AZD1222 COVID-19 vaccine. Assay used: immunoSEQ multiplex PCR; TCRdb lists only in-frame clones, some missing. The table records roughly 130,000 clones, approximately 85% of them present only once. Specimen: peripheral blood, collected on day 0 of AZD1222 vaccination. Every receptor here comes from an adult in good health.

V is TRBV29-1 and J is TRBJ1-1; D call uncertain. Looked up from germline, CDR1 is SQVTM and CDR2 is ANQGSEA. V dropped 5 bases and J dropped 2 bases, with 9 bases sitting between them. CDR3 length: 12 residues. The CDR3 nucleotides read TGCAGCGTTAGAACTTTAAACACTGAAGCTTTCTTT. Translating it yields CSVRTLNTEAFF. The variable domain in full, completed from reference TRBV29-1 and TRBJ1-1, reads SAVISQKPSRDICQRGTSLTIQCQVDSQVTMMFWYRQQPGQSLTLIATANQGSEATYESGFVIDKFPISRPNLTFSTLTVSNMSPEDSSIYLCSVRTLNTEAFFGQGTRLTVV.

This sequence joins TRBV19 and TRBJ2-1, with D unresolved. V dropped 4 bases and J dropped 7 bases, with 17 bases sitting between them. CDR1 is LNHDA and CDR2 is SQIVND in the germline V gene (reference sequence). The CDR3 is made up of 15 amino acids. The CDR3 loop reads CASSRGPDGGNEQFF. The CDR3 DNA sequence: TGTGCCAGTAGTAGAGGCCCGGACGGTGGTAATGAGCAGTTCTTC. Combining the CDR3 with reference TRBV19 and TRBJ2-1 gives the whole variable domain DGGITQSPKYLFRKEGQNVTLSCEQNLNHDAMYWYRQDPGQGLRLIYYSQIVNDFQKGDIAEGYSVSREKKESFPLTVTSAQKNPTAFYLCASSRGPDGGNEQFFGPGTRLTVL.

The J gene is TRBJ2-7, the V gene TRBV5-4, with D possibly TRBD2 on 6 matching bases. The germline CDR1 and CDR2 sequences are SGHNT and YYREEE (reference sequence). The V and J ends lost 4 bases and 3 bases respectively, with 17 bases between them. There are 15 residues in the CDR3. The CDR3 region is CASSTRRGRGYEQYF. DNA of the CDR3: TGTGCCAGCAGCACTCGGCGGGGTAGAGGCTACGAGCAGTACTTC.

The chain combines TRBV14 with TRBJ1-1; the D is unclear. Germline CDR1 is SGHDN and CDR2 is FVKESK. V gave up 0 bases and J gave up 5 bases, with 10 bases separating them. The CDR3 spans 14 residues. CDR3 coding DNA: TGTGCCAGCAGCCAAGATAGACGGGCAACTGAAGCTTTCTTT. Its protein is CASSQDRRATEAFF.

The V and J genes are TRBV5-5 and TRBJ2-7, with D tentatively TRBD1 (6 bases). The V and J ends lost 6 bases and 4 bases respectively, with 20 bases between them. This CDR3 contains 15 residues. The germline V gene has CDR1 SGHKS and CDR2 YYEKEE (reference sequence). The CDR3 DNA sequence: TGTGCCAGCAACCTCCAGGGGTCGGGGTTTTACGAGCAGTACTTC. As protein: CASNLQGSGFYEQYF.

Here the CDR3 reads CASSSRQGAYEQFF. The CDR3 DNA follows: TGTGCCAGCAGTTCCCGACAGGGGGCATATGAGCAGTTCTTC. The rearrangement links TRBV6-5 to TRBJ2-1; 10 nucleotides agree with TRBD1. The CDR3 is made up of 14 amino acids. V lost 4 bases and J lost 8; bases outside the gene matches: 5. Germline-derived CDR1 and CDR2 are MNHEY and SVGAGI.

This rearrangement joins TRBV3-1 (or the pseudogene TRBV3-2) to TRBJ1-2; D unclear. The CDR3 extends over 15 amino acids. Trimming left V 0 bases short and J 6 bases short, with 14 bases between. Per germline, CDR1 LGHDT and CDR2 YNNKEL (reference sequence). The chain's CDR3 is CASSQDWENSNGYTF. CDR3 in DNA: TGTGCCAGCAGCCAAGATTGGGAGAATAGCAATGGCTACACCTTC.

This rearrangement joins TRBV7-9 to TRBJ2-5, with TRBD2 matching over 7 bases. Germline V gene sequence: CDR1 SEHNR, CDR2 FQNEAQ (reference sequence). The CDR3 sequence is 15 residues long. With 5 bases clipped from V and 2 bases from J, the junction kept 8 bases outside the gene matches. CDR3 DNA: TGTGCCAGCAGCCAAACACTAGCGACACAAGAGACCCAGTACTTC. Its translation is CASSQTLATQETQYF.

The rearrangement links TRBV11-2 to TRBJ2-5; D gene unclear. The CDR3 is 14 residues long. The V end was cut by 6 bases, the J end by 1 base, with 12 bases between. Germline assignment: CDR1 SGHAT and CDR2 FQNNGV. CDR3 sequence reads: CASRPERGQETQYF. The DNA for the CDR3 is TGTGCCAGCAGACCGGAGCGTGGCCAAGAGACCCAGTACTTC. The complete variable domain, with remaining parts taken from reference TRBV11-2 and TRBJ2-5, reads EAGVAQSPRYKIIEKRQSVAFWCNPISGHATLYWYQQILGQGPKLLIQFQNNGVVDDSQLPKDRFSAERLKGVDSTLKIQPAKLEDSAVYLCASRPERGQETQYFGPGTRLLVL.

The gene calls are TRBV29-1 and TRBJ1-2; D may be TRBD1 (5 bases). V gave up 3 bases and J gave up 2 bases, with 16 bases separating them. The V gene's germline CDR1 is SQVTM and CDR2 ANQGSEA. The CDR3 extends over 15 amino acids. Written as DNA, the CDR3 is TGCAGCGTTGAGGAGAGAGGGGCTGTAAACTATGGCTACACCTTC. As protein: CSVEERGAVNYGYTF.

CDR3 loop: CASSLEGKQGYGYTF. CDR3 sequence (DNA): TGTGCCAGCAGCTTGGAAGGAAAACAAGGGTATGGCTACACCTTC. The rearrangement joins TRBV5-6 to TRBJ1-2, with D uncertain. With 0 bases removed from V and 5 bases from J, the gap between germline ends came to 14 bases. CDR3 length equals 15 residues. CDR1 is SGHDT and CDR2 is YYEEEE in the germline V gene.

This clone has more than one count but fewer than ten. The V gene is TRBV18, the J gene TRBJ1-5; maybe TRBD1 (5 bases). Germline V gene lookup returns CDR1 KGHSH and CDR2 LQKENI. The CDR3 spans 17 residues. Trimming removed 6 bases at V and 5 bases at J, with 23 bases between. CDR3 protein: CASSPDGATVLYQPQHF. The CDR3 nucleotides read TGTGCCAGCTCGCCCGATGGGGCAACGGTATTATATCAGCCCCAGCATTTT.